Sequencing of this TCR beta chain was carried out in a study of tumor and adjacent non-tumor tissue in lung cancer. General study findings and limits: Normal lung showed higher cumulative top 100 clone frequency than tumor. Patients with more diverse tumor TCRs had worse survival.

Three rounds of nested PCR, following a modified ARM-PCR protocol, produced the TCRbeta library. TCRdb processed the multiplex PCR reads anew with MiXCR; each CDR3 protein has one entry. This repertoire shows 110,000 or so distinct CDR3 sequences, roughly two thirds found once; its top ten account for under 20%. A word on this clonotype: Its antigen is not identified. Its ends do not fully match the called genes, so a read error is possible.

No cell sorting was done before RNA was extracted from the tissue. Distant lung tissue was collected more than 3 cm away from the tumor edge. Sequenced material: distant non-tumor lung tissue. The receptor was isolated from a man in his fifties or sixties with non-small cell lung cancer.

Here the CDR3 DNA reads TGCGCCAGCAGCCAAGATCGTGGCATGAGCTCCTATGATTCACCCCTCCACTTT. Translating gives CASSQDRGMSSYDSPLHF. The gene calls are TRBV4-1 and TRBJ1-6, with D unclear. This CDR3 region has 18 residues. CDR1 MGHRA and CDR2 YSYEKL come from the germline V gene.